The present TCR beta chain was sequenced within a study of follicular helper T cells after annual influenza vaccination. Study-wide background: Blood was drawn on days 0, 7 and 28 after vaccination. The study, taken as a whole, reports: Each annual vaccination recalled recurring oligoclonal ICOS+CD38+ cTfh clonotypes.

Time point given: 2014-2015 season, pre-vaccination. Donors with HIV/AIDS, active malignancy, immunomodulators or active illness were excluded. ICOS+CD38+ and ICOS-CD38- fractions were sorted from non-naive CD4+CXCR5+PD-1+ cells. Data came from immunoSEQ multiplex PCR; TCRdb stores just in-frame clones and leaves some out. The sample yields a few thousand clones, roughly three quarters seen once. The CDR3 has 14 amino acids. The V gene's germline CDR1 is LNHNV and CDR2 YYDKDF (reference sequence). Unmatched junction bases numbered 4, after V lost 1 base and J lost 6 bases. About this clone: Its antigen remains unknown.

This sample comprised CXCR5+ CD38- circulating T follicular helper cells from blood, obtained on the day of influenza vaccination. Subset: circulating Tfh, non-naive CD4+CXCR5+PD-1+ (ICOS+CD38+ or ICOS-CD38-). The chain couples TRBV15 to TRBJ1-2; 8 bases fit TRBD1. The sequence derives from an adult who received the influenza vaccine. The CDR3 bases are TGTGCCACCAGCAGAGCCCAGGGGGCGGATGGCTACACCTTC. This sequence encodes CATSRAQGADGYTF. Full variable domain (remainder filled in from reference TRBV15 and TRBJ1-2): DAMVIQNPRYQVTQFGKPVTLSCSQTLNHNVMYWYQQKSSQAPKLLFHYYDKDFNNEADTPDNFQSRRPNTSFCFLDIRSPGLGDTAMYLCATSRAQGADGYTFGSGTRLTVV.